The 18 T cell receptor beta chains in this list originate from one sample, sequenced in a study of CD8 T cells in ankylosing spondylitis. MiXCR was run by TCRdb on the 5' RACE reads, yielding one entry per CDR3 protein. The table lists about 150,000 distinct CDR3 sequences, 6% to 8.5% of them singletons. Sequenced sample: blood, either unsorted or a sorted T cell fraction (not recorded which). All receptors derive from a female donor with ankylosing spondylitis or in good health (not recorded which).

This clonotype was observed at least ten times. The gene calls are TRBV14 and TRBJ1-2; D uncertain. Germline V gene data show CDR1 as SGHDN and CDR2 as FVKESK. The V end lost 0 bases, the J end lost 13 bases, and 15 bases lay between the germline ends. The CDR3 runs 13 residues. The CDR3 protein is CASSQDIRGIVTF. As DNA, the CDR3 is TGTGCCAGCAGCCAAGATATCCGGGGAATAGTCACCTTC.

This clonotype has at least ten counts. This chain links TRBV29-1 with TRBJ2-7; TRBD2 is a possible D gene (5 bases). CDR3 length: 12 amino acids. The germline gives CDR1 SQVTM, CDR2 ANQGSEA. The V end lost 7 bases, the J end lost 5 bases, and 15 bases lay between the germline ends. The DNA of the CDR3 is TGCAGCGGAAGAACTAGATTCGACGAGCAGTACTTC. Translation gives CSGRTRFDEQYF.

This clonotype was detected only once. The chain uses TRBV28 and TRBJ2-2; D is perhaps TRBD1 or TRBD2 (5 bases each). This CDR3 is built from 14 residues. V was cut by 10 bases and J by 6 bases, with 18 bases left in between. The germline CDR1 and CDR2 sequences are MDHEN and SYDVKM. The CDR3 DNA follows: TGTGCCATGAGCCCGGGGCTCCCCTCCGGGGAGCTGTTTTTT. Encoded protein: CAMSPGLPSGELFF.

This clonotype was detected ten times or more. The V call is TRBV19, the J call TRBJ2-3; D gene unclear. V was cut by 0 bases and J by 8 bases, with 6 bases left in between. Germline CDR1 and CDR2: LNHDA and SQIVND (reference sequence). The CDR3 spans 12 residues. The CDR3 DNA sequence: TGTGCCAGTAGTATAGATCTGGGTACGCAGTATTTT. This translates into CASSIDLGTQYF.

This clonotype was seen repeatedly, ten times or more. The V and J genes are TRBV6-2 or TRBV6-3 and TRBJ2-1, with D possibly TRBD1 on 6 matching bases. The CDR3 extends over 17 amino acids. Trimming removed 2 bases at V and 0 bases at J, with 14 bases between. CDR1 is MNHEY, CDR2 SVGEGT, per germline. This CDR3 is CASSYIFADSSYNEQFF. The CDR3 DNA is TGTGCCAGCAGTTACATTTTTGCGGACAGCTCCTACAATGAGCAGTTCTTC.

This clonotype has at least ten counts. The chain has TRBV12-3 or TRBV12-4 and TRBJ1-6; D is ambiguous. The ends were cut back, 3 bases at V and 11 bases at J, with 11 bases in the middle. CDR3 length: 13 amino acids. CDR3 region: CASSFGPEAPLHF. CDR3 DNA: TGTGCCAGCAGTTTCGGTCCGGAGGCACCCCTCCACTTT.

CDR3: CSANPSGGSYEQYF. The CDR3 nucleotides are TGCAGTGCAAACCCTAGCGGGGGCTCCTACGAGCAGTACTTC. The chain uses TRBV20-1 and TRBJ2-7; 10 bases match TRBD2. Losses at the gene ends were 6 bases for V and 0 bases for J; bases not matched to a gene: 5. The CDR3 is 14 residues long. CDR1 and CDR2 (germline): DFQATT, SNEGSKA (reference sequence).

This clonotype appeared a few times. The V gene is TRBV27, the J gene TRBJ1-6; TRBD1 aligns across 10 bases. The germline gives CDR1 MNHEY, CDR2 SMNVEV (reference sequence). V shed 5 bases and J 0 bases; nucleotides not matched to a gene: 4. The CDR3 has 17 amino acids. The CDR3 DNA sequence: TGTGCCAGCAGTCGAAGGACAGGGGGCTCCTATAATTCACCCCTCCACTTT. Amino acid sequence: CASSRRTGGSYNSPLHF.

This clonotype has ten or more counts. CDR3 residues: CASSPVARGGNIQYF. CDR3 nucleotides: TGTGCCAGCAGCCCCGTCGCCCGGGGCGGAAACATTCAGTACTTC. The chain carries TRBV28 and TRBJ2-4; D may correspond to TRBD1 or TRBD2 (5 bases each). The V gene lost 6 bases and the J gene lost 6 bases, with 18 bases spanning the gap. Looked up from germline, CDR1 is MDHEN and CDR2 is SYDVKM. This CDR3 region has 15 residues.

V gene TRBV7-9 combines with J gene TRBJ1-5; D ambiguous. The V and J ends lost 5 bases and 4 bases respectively, with 15 bases between them. The V gene's germline CDR1 is SEHNR and CDR2 FQNEAQ (reference sequence). The length of the CDR3 is 15 residues. The CDR3 DNA reads as TGTGCCAGCAGCCACATCGGACGGAATAATCAGCCCCAGCATTTT. It codes for CASSHIGRNNQPQHF.

This clonotype was observed many times. The rearrangement uses TRBV29-1 and TRBJ2-5; 12 bases fit TRBD2. Germline CDR1 reads SQVTM; CDR2 reads ANQGSEA. CDR3 length equals 14 residues. Trimming cost V 7 bases and J 1 base; bases outside gene matches: 4. CDR3 amino acids: CSGGLAGFQETQYF. Here the CDR3 DNA reads TGCAGCGGCGGACTAGCGGGGTTCCAAGAGACCCAGTACTTC. Full variable domain (remainder filled in from reference TRBV29-1 and TRBJ2-5): SAVISQKPSRDICQRGTSLTIQCQVDSQVTMMFWYRQQPGQSLTLIATANQGSEATYESGFVIDKFPISRPNLTFSTLTVSNMSPEDSSIYLCSGGLAGFQETQYFGPGTRLLVL.

Ten or more counts support this clonotype. V is TRBV13 and J is TRBJ2-7, with D perhaps TRBD1 or TRBD2 (5 bases each). This CDR3 contains 14 residues. V dropped 5 bases and J dropped 2 bases, with 13 bases sitting between them. Germline loops: CDR1 PRHDT, CDR2 FYEKMQ (reference sequence). CDR3 in amino acids: CASSPWDRAYEQYF. Written as DNA, the CDR3 is TGTGCCAGCAGCCCGTGGGACCGAGCCTACGAGCAGTACTTC.

This clonotype was picked up many times. V gene TRBV6-5 combines with J gene TRBJ2-5, with 12 nucleotides matching TRBD1. V lost 2 bases, J lost 5 bases, and 9 bases stayed unmatched. The CDR3 consists of 17 residues. The germline V gene has CDR1 MNHEY and CDR2 SVGAGI. Here the CDR3 DNA reads TGTGCCAGCAGTTACCCGGGTGGGACAGGGGGCCGGGAGACCCAGTACTTC. It encodes CASSYPGGTGGRETQYF.

This clonotype was counted at least ten times. This chain connects TRBV20-1 to TRBJ1-2; 7 bases line up with TRBD1. Germline CDR1 DFQATT, CDR2 SNEGSKA (reference sequence). This CDR3 is 13 amino acids long. This CDR3 is CSHRQGVHYGYTF. The CDR3 region has the DNA TGCAGCCATAGACAGGGAGTACACTATGGCTACACCTTC.

This clonotype has at least ten counts. The CDR3: CASRSLGAGLNQPQHF. CDR3 in DNA: TGTGCCAGTAGATCCCTCGGCGCAGGGCTCAATCAGCCCCAGCATTTT. The chain couples TRBV19 to TRBJ1-5; D might be TRBD1 (5 bases). Germline CDR1 and CDR2: LNHDA and SQIVND (reference sequence). This CDR3 contains 16 residues. The germline V and J ends were trimmed by 6 bases and 3 bases, with 18 bases remaining between them.

This clonotype has at least ten counts. This rearrangement joins TRBV5-1 to TRBJ2-1; possible D gene TRBD2, 7 bases. Per germline, CDR1 SGHRS and CDR2 YFSETQ. Trimming stripped 1 base from V and 4 bases from J, with 18 bases between. The CDR3 totals 17 residues. CDR3 nucleotides: TGCGCCAGCAGCTTGCTGGGCGGGGGCCGCCCTTACAATGAGCAGTTCTTC. Residues: CASSLLGGGRPYNEQFF.

This clonotype was found many times. The genes are TRBV24-1 and TRBJ2-3, with D perhaps matching TRBD2 (5 bases). Germline V gene data show CDR1 as KGHDR and CDR2 as SFDVKD. V lost 1 base and J lost 4, with 8 bases in between. The CDR3 has 14 amino acids. The CDR3 sequence is CATSDFVRADTQYF. As DNA, the CDR3 is TGTGCCACCAGTGATTTTGTGAGGGCAGATACGCAGTATTTT.

This clonotype has a count of ten or more. CDR3 DNA sequence: TGTGCCAGCAGCCAGGGTAGGGTCAATGAGCAGTTCTTC. Its protein is CASSQGRVNEQFF. This rearrangement joins TRBV3-1 to TRBJ2-1; D is ambiguous. CDR3 length equals 13 residues. Looked up from germline, CDR1 is LGHDT and CDR2 is YNNKEL (reference sequence). Trimming took 3 bases from V and 6 from J, leaving 9 bases between them.